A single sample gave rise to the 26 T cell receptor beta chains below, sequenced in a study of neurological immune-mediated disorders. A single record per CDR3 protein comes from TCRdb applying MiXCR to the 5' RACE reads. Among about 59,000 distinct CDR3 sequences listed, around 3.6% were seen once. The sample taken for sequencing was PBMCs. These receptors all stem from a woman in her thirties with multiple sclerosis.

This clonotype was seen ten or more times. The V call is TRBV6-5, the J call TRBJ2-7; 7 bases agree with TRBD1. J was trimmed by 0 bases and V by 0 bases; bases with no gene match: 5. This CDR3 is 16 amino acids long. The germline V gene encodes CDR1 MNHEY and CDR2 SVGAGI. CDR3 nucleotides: TGTGCCAGCAGTTACTCAGGGGGCACTGGCTCCTACGAGCAGTACTTC. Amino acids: CASSYSGGTGSYEQYF.

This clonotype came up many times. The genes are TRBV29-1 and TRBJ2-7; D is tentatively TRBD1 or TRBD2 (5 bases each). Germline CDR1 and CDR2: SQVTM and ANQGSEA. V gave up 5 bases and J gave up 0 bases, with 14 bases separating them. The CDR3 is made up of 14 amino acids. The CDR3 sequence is CSVTGRVSSYEQYF. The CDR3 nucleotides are TGCAGCGTTACGGGACGGGTAAGCTCCTACGAGCAGTACTTC.

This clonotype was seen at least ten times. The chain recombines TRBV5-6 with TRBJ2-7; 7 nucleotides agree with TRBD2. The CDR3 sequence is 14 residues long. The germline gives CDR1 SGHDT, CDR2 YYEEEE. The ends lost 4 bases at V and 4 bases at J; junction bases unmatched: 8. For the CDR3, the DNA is TGTGCCAGCAGCCTGGGGGGGGGGAGATACGAGCAGTACTTC. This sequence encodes CASSLGGGRYEQYF. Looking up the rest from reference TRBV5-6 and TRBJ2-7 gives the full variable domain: DAGVTQSPTHLIKTRGQQVTLRCSPKSGHDTVSWYQQALGQGPQFIFQYYEEEERQRGNFPDRFSGHQFPNYSSELNVNALLLGDSALYLCASSLGGGRYEQYFGPGTRLTVT.

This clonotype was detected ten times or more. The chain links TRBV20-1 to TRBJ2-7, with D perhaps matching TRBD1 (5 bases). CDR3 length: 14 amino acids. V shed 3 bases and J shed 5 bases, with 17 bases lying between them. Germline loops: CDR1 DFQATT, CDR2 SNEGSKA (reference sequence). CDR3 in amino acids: CSARPAAGMNEQYF. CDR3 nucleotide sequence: TGCAGTGCTAGGCCGGCGGCAGGGATGAACGAGCAGTACTTC.

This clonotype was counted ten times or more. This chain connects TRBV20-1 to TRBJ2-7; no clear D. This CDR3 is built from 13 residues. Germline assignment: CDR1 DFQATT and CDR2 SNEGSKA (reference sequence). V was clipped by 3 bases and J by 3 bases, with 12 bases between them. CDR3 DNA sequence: TGCAGTGCTAGTTTTAACACAAACTACGAGCAGTACTTC. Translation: CSASFNTNYEQYF.

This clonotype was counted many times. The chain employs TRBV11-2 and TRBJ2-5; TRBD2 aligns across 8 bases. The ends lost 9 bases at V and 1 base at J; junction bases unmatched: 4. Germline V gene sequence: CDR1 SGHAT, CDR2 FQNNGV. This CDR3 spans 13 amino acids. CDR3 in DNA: TGTGCCAGTAAGCGGGGGAGCCAAGAGACCCAGTACTTC. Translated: CASKRGSQETQYF.

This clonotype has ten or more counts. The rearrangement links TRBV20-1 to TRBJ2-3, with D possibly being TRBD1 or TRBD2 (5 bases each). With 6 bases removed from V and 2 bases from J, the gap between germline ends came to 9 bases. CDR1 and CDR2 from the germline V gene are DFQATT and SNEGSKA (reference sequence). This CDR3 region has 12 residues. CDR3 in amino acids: CSALGVTDTQYF. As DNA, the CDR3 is TGCAGTGCGCTGGGGGTCACAGATACGCAGTATTTT.

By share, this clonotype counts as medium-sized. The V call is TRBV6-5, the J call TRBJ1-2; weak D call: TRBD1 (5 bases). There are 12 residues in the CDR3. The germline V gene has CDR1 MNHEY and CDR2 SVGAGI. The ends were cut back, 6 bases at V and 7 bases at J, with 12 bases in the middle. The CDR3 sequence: CASSQGVGGYTF. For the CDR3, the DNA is TGTGCCAGCAGCCAGGGTGTGGGTGGCTACACCTTC.

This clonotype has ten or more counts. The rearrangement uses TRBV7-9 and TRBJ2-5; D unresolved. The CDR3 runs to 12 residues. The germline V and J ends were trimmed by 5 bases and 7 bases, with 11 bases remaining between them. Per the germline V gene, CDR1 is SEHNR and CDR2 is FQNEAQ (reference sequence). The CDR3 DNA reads TGTGCCAGCAGCCTCCTCGGGTGGACCCAGTACTTC. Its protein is CASSLLGWTQYF.

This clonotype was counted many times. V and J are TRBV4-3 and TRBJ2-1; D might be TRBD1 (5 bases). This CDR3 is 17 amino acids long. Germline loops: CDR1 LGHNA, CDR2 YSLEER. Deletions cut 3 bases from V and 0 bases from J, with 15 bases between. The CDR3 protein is CASSHQTGVSSYNEQFF. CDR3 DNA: TGCGCCAGCAGCCATCAAACAGGAGTGAGCTCCTACAATGAGCAGTTCTTC.

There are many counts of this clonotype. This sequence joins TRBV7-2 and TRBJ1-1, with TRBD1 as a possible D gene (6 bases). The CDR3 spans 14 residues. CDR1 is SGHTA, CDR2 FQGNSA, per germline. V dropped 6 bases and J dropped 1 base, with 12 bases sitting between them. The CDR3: CASRYRETNTEAFF. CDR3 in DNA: TGTGCCAGCAGATACAGGGAAACGAACACTGAAGCTTTCTTT. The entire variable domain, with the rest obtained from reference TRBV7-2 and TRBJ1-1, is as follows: GAGVSQSPSNKVTEKGKDVELRCDPISGHTALYWYRQSLGQGLEFLIYFQGNSAPDKSGLPSDRFSAERTGGSVSTLTIQRTQQEDSAVYLCASRYRETNTEAFFGQGTRLTVV.

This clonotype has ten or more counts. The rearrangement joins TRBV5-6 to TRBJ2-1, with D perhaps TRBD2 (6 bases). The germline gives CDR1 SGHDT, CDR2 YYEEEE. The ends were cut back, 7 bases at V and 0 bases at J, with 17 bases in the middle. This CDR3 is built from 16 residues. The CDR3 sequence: CASRPWDFSSYNEQFF. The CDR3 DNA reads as TGTGCCAGCCGACCGTGGGACTTTAGCTCCTACAATGAGCAGTTCTTC.

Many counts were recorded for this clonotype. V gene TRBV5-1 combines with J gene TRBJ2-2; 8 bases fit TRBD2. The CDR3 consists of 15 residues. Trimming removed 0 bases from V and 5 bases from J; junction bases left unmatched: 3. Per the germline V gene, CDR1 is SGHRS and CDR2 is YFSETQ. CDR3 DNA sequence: TGCGCCAGCAGCTTGGAAGCGGGGGCTACCGGGGAGCTGTTTTTT. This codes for CASSLEAGATGELFF.

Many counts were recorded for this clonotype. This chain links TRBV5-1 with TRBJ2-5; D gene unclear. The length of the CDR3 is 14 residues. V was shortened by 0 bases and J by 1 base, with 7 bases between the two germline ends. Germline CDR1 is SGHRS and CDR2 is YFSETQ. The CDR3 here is CASSLGLTQETQYF. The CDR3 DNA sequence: TGCGCCAGCAGCTTGGGACTCACCCAAGAGACCCAGTACTTC.

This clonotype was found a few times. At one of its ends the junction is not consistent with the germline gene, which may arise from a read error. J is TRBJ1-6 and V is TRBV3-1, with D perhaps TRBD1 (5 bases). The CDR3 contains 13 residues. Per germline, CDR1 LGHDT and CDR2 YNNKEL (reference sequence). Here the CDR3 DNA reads TGTGCCAGCAGCTTGGGACTGAATTCACCCCTCAACTTT. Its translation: CASSLGLNSPLNF.

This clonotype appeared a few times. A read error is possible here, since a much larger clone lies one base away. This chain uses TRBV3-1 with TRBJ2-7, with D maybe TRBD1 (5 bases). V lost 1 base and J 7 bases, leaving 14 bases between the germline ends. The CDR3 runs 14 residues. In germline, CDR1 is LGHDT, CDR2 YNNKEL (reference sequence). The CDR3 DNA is TGTGCCAGCAGCCAAGCAGGGTGGAACGAAGAGCAGTACTTC. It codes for CASSQAGWNEEQYF.

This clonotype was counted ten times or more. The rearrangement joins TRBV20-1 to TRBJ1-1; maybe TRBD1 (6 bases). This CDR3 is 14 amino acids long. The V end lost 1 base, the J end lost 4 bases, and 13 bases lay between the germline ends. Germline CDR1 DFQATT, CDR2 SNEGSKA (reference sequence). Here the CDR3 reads CSARAHRDGTEAFF. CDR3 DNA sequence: TGCAGTGCTAGAGCCCACAGGGATGGCACTGAAGCTTTCTTT.

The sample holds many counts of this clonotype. The CDR3 DNA reads as TGCGCCAGCAGCTTGGTAGGCAGGTCCGGATCTACTAGCACAGATACGCAGTATTTT. It yields the protein CASSLVGRSGSTSTDTQYF. This sequence joins TRBV5-1 and TRBJ2-3; D gene uncertain. The CDR3 consists of 19 residues. Per germline, CDR1 SGHRS and CDR2 YFSETQ. Trimming stripped 0 bases from V and 0 bases from J, with 20 bases between.

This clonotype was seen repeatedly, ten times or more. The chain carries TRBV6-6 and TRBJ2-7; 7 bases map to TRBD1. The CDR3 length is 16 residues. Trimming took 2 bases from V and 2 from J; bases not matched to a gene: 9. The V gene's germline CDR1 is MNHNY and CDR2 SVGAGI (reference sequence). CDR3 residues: CASSYRGRQGAYEQYF. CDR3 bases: TGTGCCAGCAGTTACCGGGGTCGACAGGGTGCCTACGAGCAGTACTTC.

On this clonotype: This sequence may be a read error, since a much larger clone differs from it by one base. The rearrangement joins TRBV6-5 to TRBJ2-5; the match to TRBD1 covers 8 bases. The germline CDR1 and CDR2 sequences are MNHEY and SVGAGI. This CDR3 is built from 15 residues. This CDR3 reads CTSSYRDRYQETQYF. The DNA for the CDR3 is TGTACCAGCAGTTACAGGGACAGGTACCAAGAGACCCAGTACTTC.

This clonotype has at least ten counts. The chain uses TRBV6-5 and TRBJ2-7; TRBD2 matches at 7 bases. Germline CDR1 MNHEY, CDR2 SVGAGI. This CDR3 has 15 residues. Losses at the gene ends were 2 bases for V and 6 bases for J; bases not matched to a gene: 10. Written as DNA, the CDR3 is TGTGCCAGCAGTTACGTAGGAGCGGGGCTCCTCGAGCAGTACTTC. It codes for CASSYVGAGLLEQYF.

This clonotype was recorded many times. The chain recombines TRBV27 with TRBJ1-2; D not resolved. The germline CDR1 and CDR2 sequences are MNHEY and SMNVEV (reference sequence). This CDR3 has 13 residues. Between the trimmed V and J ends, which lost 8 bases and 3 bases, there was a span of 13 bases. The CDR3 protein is CASWAAADYGYTF. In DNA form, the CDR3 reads TGTGCCAGCTGGGCTGCTGCGGACTATGGCTACACCTTC.

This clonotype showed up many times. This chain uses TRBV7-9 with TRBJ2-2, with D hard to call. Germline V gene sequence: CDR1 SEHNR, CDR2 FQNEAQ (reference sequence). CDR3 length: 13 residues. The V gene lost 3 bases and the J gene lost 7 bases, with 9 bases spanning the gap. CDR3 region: CASSFTSLGELFF. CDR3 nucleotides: TGTGCCAGCAGCTTTACCTCCCTCGGGGAGCTGTTTTTT.

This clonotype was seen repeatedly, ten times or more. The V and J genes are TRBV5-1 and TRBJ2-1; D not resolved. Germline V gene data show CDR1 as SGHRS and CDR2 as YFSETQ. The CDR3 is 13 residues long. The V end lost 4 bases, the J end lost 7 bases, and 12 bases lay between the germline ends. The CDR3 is CASSRQGDNEQFF. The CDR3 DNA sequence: TGCGCCAGCAGCCGACAAGGAGATAATGAGCAGTTCTTC.

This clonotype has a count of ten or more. This CDR3 is CSARGLARGNEQFF. CDR3 sequence (DNA): TGCAGTGCTAGGGGACTAGCCCGGGGCAATGAGCAGTTCTTC. The chain recombines TRBV20-1 with TRBJ2-1, with 9 bases that match TRBD2. The CDR3 contains 14 residues. Germline trimming cut 3 bases from V and 6 bases from J; bases unmatched to any gene: 6. Germline CDR1 and CDR2: DFQATT and SNEGSKA (reference sequence).

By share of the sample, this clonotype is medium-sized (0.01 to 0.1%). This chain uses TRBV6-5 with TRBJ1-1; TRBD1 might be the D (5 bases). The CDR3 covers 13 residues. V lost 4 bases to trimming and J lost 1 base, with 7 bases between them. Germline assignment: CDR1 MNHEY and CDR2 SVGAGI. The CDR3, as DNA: TGTGCCAGCAGTTTAACAGGGAACACTGAAGCTTTCTTT. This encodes CASSLTGNTEAFF.